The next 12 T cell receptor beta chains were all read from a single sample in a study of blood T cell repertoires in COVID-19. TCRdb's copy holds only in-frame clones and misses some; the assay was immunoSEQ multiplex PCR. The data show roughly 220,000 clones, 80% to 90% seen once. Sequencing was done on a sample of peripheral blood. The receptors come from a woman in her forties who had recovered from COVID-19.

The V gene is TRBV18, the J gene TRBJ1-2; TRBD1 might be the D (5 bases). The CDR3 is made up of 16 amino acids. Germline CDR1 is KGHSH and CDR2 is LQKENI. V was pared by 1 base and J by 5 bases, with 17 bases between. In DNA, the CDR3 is TGTGCCAGCTCACCACAAGACCAGGGAATTGGTTATGGCTACACCTTC. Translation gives CASSPQDQGIGYGYTF.

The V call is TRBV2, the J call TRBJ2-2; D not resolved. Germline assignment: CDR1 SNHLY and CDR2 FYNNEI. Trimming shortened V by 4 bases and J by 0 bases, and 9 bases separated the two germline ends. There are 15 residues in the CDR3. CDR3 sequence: CASSAGNANTGELFF. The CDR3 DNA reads TGTGCCAGCAGTGCTGGCAACGCGAACACCGGGGAGCTGTTTTTT.

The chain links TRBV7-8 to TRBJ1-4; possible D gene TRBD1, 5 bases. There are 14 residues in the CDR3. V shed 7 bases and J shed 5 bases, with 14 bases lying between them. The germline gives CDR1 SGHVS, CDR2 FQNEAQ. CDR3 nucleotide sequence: TGTGCCAGCACCGACGACAGCCTAAATGAAAAACTGTTTTTT. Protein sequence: CASTDDSLNEKLFF.

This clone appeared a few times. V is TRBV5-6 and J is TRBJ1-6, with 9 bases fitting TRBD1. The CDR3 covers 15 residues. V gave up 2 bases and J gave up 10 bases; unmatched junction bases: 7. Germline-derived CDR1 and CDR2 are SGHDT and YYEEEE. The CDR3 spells CASSFGQGLVSPLHF. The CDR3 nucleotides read TGTGCCAGCAGCTTCGGACAGGGGTTGGTGTCACCCCTCCACTTT.

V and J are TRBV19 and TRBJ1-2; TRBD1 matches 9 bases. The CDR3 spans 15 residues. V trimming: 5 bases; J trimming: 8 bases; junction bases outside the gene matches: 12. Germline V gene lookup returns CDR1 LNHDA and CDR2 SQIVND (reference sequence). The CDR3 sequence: CASSRSPGQGRGYTF. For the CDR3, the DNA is TGTGCCAGTAGTCGATCCCCAGGACAGGGGAGGGGCTACACCTTC.

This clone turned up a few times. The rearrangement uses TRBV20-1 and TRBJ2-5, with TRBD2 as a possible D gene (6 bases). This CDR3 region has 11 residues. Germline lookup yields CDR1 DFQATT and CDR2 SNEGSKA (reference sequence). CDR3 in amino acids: CGWGVQETQYF. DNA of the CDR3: TGCGGTTGGGGGGTTCAAGAGACCCAGTACTTC.

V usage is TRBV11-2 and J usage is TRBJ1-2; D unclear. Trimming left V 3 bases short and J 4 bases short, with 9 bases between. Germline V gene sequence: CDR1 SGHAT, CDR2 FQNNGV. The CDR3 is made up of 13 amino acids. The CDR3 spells CASSLMGSYGYTF. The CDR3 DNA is TGTGCCAGCAGCTTGATGGGGAGCTATGGCTACACCTTC.

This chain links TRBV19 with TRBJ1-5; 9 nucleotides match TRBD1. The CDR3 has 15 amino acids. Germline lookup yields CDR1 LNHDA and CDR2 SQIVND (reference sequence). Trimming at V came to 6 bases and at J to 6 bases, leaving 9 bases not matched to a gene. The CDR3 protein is CASSKGTGKSQPQHF. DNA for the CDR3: TGTGCCAGTAGCAAGGGGACAGGGAAGAGTCAGCCCCAGCATTTT.

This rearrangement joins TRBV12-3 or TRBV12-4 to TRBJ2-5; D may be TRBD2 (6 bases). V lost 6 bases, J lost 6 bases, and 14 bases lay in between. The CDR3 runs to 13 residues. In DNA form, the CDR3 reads TGTGCCAGCAGCCCAACGGGGGAGAAGACCCAGTACTTC. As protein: CASSPTGEKTQYF.

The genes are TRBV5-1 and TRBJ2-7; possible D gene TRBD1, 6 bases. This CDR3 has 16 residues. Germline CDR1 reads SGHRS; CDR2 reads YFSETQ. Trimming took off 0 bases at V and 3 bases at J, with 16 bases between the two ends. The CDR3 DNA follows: TGCGCCAGCAGCTTGGCCGGTTGGACAGAGAACTACGAGCAGTACTTC. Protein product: CASSLAGWTENYEQYF.

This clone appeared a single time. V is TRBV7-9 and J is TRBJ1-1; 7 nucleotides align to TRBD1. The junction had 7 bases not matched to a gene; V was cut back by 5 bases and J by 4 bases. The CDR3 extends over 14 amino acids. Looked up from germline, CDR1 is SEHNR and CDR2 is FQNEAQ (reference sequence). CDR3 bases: TGTGCCAGCAGCACCTCCTCAGGGGGCACTGAAGCTTTCTTT. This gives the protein CASSTSSGGTEAFF. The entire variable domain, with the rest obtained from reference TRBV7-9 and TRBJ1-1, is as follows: DTGVSQNPRHKITKRGQNVTFRCDPISEHNRLYWYRQTLGQGPEFLTYFQNEAQLEKSRLLSDRFSAERPKGSFSTLEIQRTEQGDSAMYLCASSTSSGGTEAFFGQGTRLTVV.

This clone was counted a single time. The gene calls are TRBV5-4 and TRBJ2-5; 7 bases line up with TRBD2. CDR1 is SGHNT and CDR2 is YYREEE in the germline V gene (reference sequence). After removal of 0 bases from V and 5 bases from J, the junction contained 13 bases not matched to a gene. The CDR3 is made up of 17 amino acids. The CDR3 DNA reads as TGTGCCAGCAGCTTGGTTTCTAGCGGCATAATAACGGAGACCCAGTACTTC. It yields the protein CASSLVSSGIITETQYF.